This T cell receptor beta chain was sequenced in a study of T cell changes during pregnancy in multiple sclerosis. The CDR3 totals 12 residues. Germline V gene lookup returns CDR1 SGHTS and CDR2 YDEGEE. Trimming pared 4 bases from V and 6 bases from J, leaving 8 bases between. The protocol was immunoSEQ multiplex PCR, while the TCRdb copy is restricted to in-frame clones and leaves out a portion. This repertoire shows about 53,000 clones, over 85% found once; its top ten account for approximately 3%. The source is a female donor with multiple sclerosis, enrolled in a pregnancy study. Specimen: CD8+ T cells from peripheral blood mononuclear cells, collected before pregnancy. The V gene is TRBV5-8, the J gene TRBJ1-5, with D perhaps matching TRBD1 (6 bases). The CDR3 bases are TGTGCCAGCAGCCTGGACAGTCAGCCCCAGCATTTT. Translation gives CASSLDSQPQHF. The variable domain in full, with the rest retrieved from reference TRBV5-8 and TRBJ1-5, is EAGVTQSPTHLIKTRGQQATLRCSPISGHTSVYWYQQALGLGLQFLLWYDEGEERNRGNFPPRFSGRQFPNYSSELNVNALELEDSALYLCASSLDSQPQHFGDGTRLSIL.